Listed below are T cell receptor beta chains from one sample, sequenced in a study of blood T cell repertoires in COVID-19. Sequencing was performed with immunoSEQ multiplex PCR; in TCRdb, only in-frame clones are kept and a portion is missing. The table records approximately 110,000 clones, 80% to 90% of them present only once. Sequencing was carried out using peripheral blood. These receptors originate from a human donor in a cohort sampled during active COVID-19. The CDR3 runs from the conserved cysteine through the conserved F or W. A D gene is named only where the DNA matches it firmly.

j_gene: TRBJ1-4
d_gene: -
v_gene: TRBV7-9
CDR3nt: TGTGCCAGCAGCTACGGGAACTCCCCTAATGAAAAACTGTTTTTT
CDR3aa: CASSYGNSPNEKLFF

j_gene: TRBJ2-1
d_gene: -
v_gene: TRBV7-2
CDR3nt: TGTGCCAGCAGCTTAGGTGGGGGCGGCTACAATGAGCAGTTCTTC
CDR3aa: CASSLGGGGYNEQFF

j_gene: TRBJ2-1
d_gene: TRBD1
v_gene: TRBV12-5
CDR3nt: TGTGCTAGTGCCCTGGTACAGGGGTCCTACAATGAGCAGTTCTTC
CDR3aa: CASALVQGSYNEQFF

j_gene: TRBJ2-5
d_gene: -
v_gene: TRBV19
CDR3nt: TGTGCCAGTAGTATAGGACAGGACCTAGGGACCCAGTACTTC
CDR3aa: CASSIGQDLGTQYF

j_gene: TRBJ2-1
d_gene: TRBD1
v_gene: TRBV7-3
CDR3nt: TGTGCCAGCAGCAGAGACGGGACAGGGTTGGTGAATGAGCAGTTCTTC
CDR3aa: CASSRDGTGLVNEQFF

j_gene: TRBJ2-3
d_gene: -
v_gene: TRBV11-2
CDR3nt: TGTGCCAGCAGCTCAAGACTTGACAGTAGCACAGATACGCAGTATTTT
CDR3aa: CASSSRLDSSTDTQYF

j_gene: TRBJ2-2
d_gene: -
v_gene: TRBV7-9
CDR3nt: TGTGCCAGCAGCTTACCCTCCACCGGGGAGCTGTTTTTT
CDR3aa: CASSLPSTGELFF

j_gene: TRBJ1-1
d_gene: -
v_gene: TRBV12-3/TRBV12-4
CDR3nt: TGTGCCAGCAGTGAACGGTACACTGAAGCTTTCTTT
CDR3aa: CASSERYTEAFF

j_gene: TRBJ2-7
d_gene: -
v_gene: TRBV21-1
CDR3nt: TGTGATACTAAGGGGGCCAGGGGTGGATTCTACGAGCAGTACTTC
CDR3aa: CDTKGARGGFYEQYF

j_gene: TRBJ1-2
d_gene: -
v_gene: TRBV6-5
CDR3nt: TGTGCCAGCGCCCAATCTCAGGGGAACTATGGCTACACCTTC
CDR3aa: CASAQSQGNYGYTF

j_gene: TRBJ1-2
d_gene: -
v_gene: TRBV18
CDR3nt: TGTGCCAGCTCACCACAAGGAGAAAGAGGCTATGGCTACACCTTC
CDR3aa: CASSPQGERGYGYTF

j_gene: TRBJ1-5
d_gene: -
v_gene: TRBV7-9
CDR3nt: TGTGCCAGCAGCTTAGAGGGGGGGAATCAGCCCCAGCATTTT
CDR3aa: CASSLEGGNQPQHF

j_gene: TRBJ1-3
d_gene: TRBD1
v_gene: TRBV19
CDR3nt: TGTGCCAGTAGTGGCACAGGGGCCAGCTCTGGAAACACCATATATTTT
CDR3aa: CASSGTGASSGNTIYF

j_gene: TRBJ2-6
d_gene: -
v_gene: TRBV7-2
CDR3nt: TGTGCCAGCAGCCCCGTTGTGAGGACTGGGGCCAACGTCCTGACTTTC
CDR3aa: CASSPVVRTGANVLTF

j_gene: TRBJ2-3
d_gene: TRBD2
v_gene: TRBV24-1
CDR3nt: TGTGCCACCAGTCCTGCGGGGGGCGGCACAGATACGCAGTATTTT
CDR3aa: CATSPAGGGTDTQYF

j_gene: TRBJ1-2
d_gene: -
v_gene: TRBV19
CDR3nt: TGTGCCAGTACCGCGAGTGGGCAGAACTATGGCTACACCTTC
CDR3aa: CASTASGQNYGYTF

j_gene: TRBJ2-7
d_gene: TRBD2
v_gene: TRBV4-1
CDR3nt: TGCGCCAGCAGCCAAGACACAACTAGCGGGAGGTACGAGCAGTACTTC
CDR3aa: CASSQDTTSGRYEQYF

j_gene: TRBJ2-3
d_gene: -
v_gene: TRBV7-2
CDR3nt: TGTGCCAGCAGCCGCGGGGCGCCCACAGATACGCAGTATTTT
CDR3aa: CASSRGAPTDTQYF